These 25 T cell receptor beta chains were all obtained from the same sample, sequenced in a study of T-cell memory formation after mild COVID-19. TCRdb itself ran the 5' RACE reads through MiXCR, one entry per CDR3 protein. The sample includes about 350,000 distinct CDR3 sequences, roughly 15% of them seen just once. The sample was PBMCs or a T cell subset sorted from them (not recorded which). All receptors derive from a man aged 18 to 29 who had mild COVID-19 (a few samples of this study predate the infection). Cell type and time point are not known.

The rearrangement links TRBV15 to TRBJ2-7; D remains unclear. The V end lost 0 bases, the J end lost 2 bases, and 8 bases lay between the germline ends. CDR3 length: 14 amino acids. Looked up from germline, CDR1 is LNHNV and CDR2 is YYDKDF (reference sequence). CDR3 residues: CATSRDRQAYEQYF. The CDR3, as DNA: TGTGCCACCAGCAGAGACCGGCAGGCCTACGAGCAGTACTTC.

This clonotype was found many times. The gene calls are TRBV6-2 or TRBV6-3 and TRBJ1-1, with D possibly matching TRBD1 (5 bases). V was cut by 4 bases and J by 7 bases, with 10 bases left in between. The CDR3 totals 12 residues. Germline V gives CDR1 MNHEY, CDR2 SVGEGT. The CDR3: CASSSRQLEAFF. The CDR3 nucleotides read TGTGCCAGCAGTTCCCGACAGCTTGAAGCTTTCTTT.

The table lists this clonotype with a few counts. CDR3 amino acids: CSAIIWAGTEAFF. DNA of the CDR3: TGCAGTGCTATCATATGGGCTGGCACTGAAGCTTTCTTT. The genes are TRBV20-1 and TRBJ1-1; D gene unclear. Germline V gives CDR1 DFQATT, CDR2 SNEGSKA (reference sequence). Between the trimmed V and J ends, which lost 4 bases and 4 bases, there was a span of 13 bases. The CDR3 is 13 residues long.

This clonotype has just a few counts. The gene calls are TRBV7-9 and TRBJ2-2; unclear D gene. Germline V gives CDR1 SEHNR, CDR2 FQNEAQ (reference sequence). CDR3 length equals 14 residues. Trimming left V 3 bases short and J 5 bases short, with 10 bases between. DNA for the CDR3: TGTGCCAGCAGCTTTATAGGGCTTACCGGGGAGCTGTTTTTT. Translated: CASSFIGLTGELFF.

At least ten counts were recorded for this clonotype. CDR3 sequence (DNA): TGTGCCAGCAGCTTACTTGGGGGGAACACTGAAGCTTTCTTT. Protein sequence: CASSLLGGNTEAFF. The chain couples TRBV7-9 to TRBJ1-1; D perhaps matches TRBD1 (5 bases). Germline V lookup: CDR1 SEHNR, CDR2 FQNEAQ (reference sequence). Trimming stripped 2 bases from V and 1 base from J, with 8 bases between. The CDR3 is 14 amino acids. The full variable domain, in which reference TRBV7-9 and TRBJ1-1 provide the parts outside the CDR3, is DTGVSQNPRHKITKRGQNVTFRCDPISEHNRLYWYRQTLGQGPEFLTYFQNEAQLEKSRLLSDRFSAERPKGSFSTLEIQRTEQGDSAMYLCASSLLGGNTEAFFGQGTRLTVV.

The chain uses TRBV27 and TRBJ2-1; D remains ambiguous. Germline CDR1 is MNHEY and CDR2 is SMNVEV (reference sequence). The CDR3 has 13 amino acids. V lost 5 bases, J lost 8 bases, and 13 bases lay in between. Written as DNA, the CDR3 is TGTGCCAGCAGTCCCTTAGTGACCGATGAGCAGTTCTTC. It specifies CASSPLVTDEQFF.

This sequence joins TRBV5-1 and TRBJ2-3; 11 nucleotides match TRBD2. The CDR3 runs to 18 residues. Trimming cost V 1 base and J 9 bases; bases outside gene matches: 16. Germline V lookup: CDR1 SGHRS, CDR2 YFSETQ. The CDR3, as DNA: TGCGCCAGCAGCTTGTCCCCTGCGGTAGCGGGGGGGCCAAGCACGCAGTATTTT. This translates into CASSLSPAVAGGPSTQYF.

This clonotype was seen only a few times. The chain uses TRBV20-1 and TRBJ2-7; possibly TRBD1 or TRBD2 for D (5 bases each). CDR1 and CDR2 (germline): DFQATT, SNEGSKA (reference sequence). V lost 0 bases and J 6 bases, leaving 15 bases between the germline ends. The length of the CDR3 is 14 residues. The CDR3 sequence is CSARDRERGGEQYV. In nucleotides, the CDR3 is TGCAGTGCTAGAGATAGGGAACGGGGCGGCGAGCAGTACGTC.

The V and J genes are TRBV7-2 and TRBJ1-4; 7 bases fit TRBD1. The CDR3 length is 16 residues. In germline, CDR1 is SGHTA, CDR2 FQGNSA. Trimming at V came to 5 bases and at J to 5 bases, leaving 11 bases not matched to a gene. CDR3 in amino acids: CASSRNPGQSNEKLFF. Here the CDR3 DNA reads TGTGCCAGCAGCCGTAATCCGGGACAGTCAAATGAAAAACTGTTTTTT.

This clonotype has a handful of counts. The CDR3 here is CASSYTAGDTQYF. The CDR3 coding sequence is TGTGCCAGCAGTTACACGGCGGGGGATACGCAGTATTTT. The rearrangement links TRBV6-5 to TRBJ2-3; D might be TRBD2 (6 bases). Per the germline V gene, CDR1 is MNHEY and CDR2 is SVGAGI. The CDR3 extends over 13 amino acids. Trimming pared 2 bases from V and 6 bases from J, leaving 9 bases between.

This rearrangement joins TRBV6-1 to TRBJ2-2; D is perhaps TRBD1 (5 bases). Trimming removed 7 bases at V and 7 bases at J, with 16 bases between. This CDR3 has 14 amino acids. Germline V gene sequence: CDR1 MNHNS, CDR2 SASEGT. CDR3 nucleotide sequence: TGTGCCAGCAACGGTGGCAGGGCAGGCGGGGAGCTGTTTTTT. This encodes CASNGGRAGGELFF.

The chain joins TRBV18 to TRBJ1-3; D is unresolved. Trimming pared 3 bases from V and 4 bases from J, leaving 7 bases between. CDR3 length: 13 residues. From germline, CDR1 is KGHSH and CDR2 LQKENI. The CDR3 sequence: CASSPSEGNTIYF. CDR3 in DNA: TGTGCCAGCTCACCGAGTGAGGGAAACACCATATATTTT.

This clonotype occurred once. The V gene is TRBV10-1, the J gene TRBJ1-1; D is unclear. Germline V gene data show CDR1 as WNHNN and CDR2 as SYGVQD (reference sequence). V was pared by 7 bases and J by 3 bases, with 24 bases between. The length of the CDR3 is 17 residues. CDR3 region: CASKRPAAERVDTEAFF. CDR3 nucleotides: TGCGCCAGCAAGAGGCCGGCAGCCGAGCGGGTGGACACTGAAGCTTTCTTT.

The rearrangement uses TRBV9 and TRBJ2-7; 8 bases line up with TRBD1. With V trimmed by 4 bases and J by 4 bases, 7 bases remained unmatched. CDR1 and CDR2 from the germline V gene are SGDLS and YYNGEE. The length of the CDR3 is 14 residues. The CDR3, as DNA: TGTGCCAGCAGCCCAAAGGGACAGGCGTACGAGCAGTACTTC. It yields the protein CASSPKGQAYEQYF. The full variable domain, rest sourced from reference TRBV9 and TRBJ2-7, is DSGVTQTPKHLITATGQRVTLRCSPRSGDLSVYWYQQSLDQGLQFLIQYYNGEERAKGNILERFSAQQFPDLHSELNLSSLELGDSALYFCASSPKGQAYEQYFGPGTRLTVT.

This clonotype has ten or more counts. The rearrangement links TRBV12-5 to TRBJ1-2; 9 nucleotides line up with TRBD1. The CDR3 has 13 amino acids. CDR1 and CDR2 from the germline V gene are LGHNT and FRNRAP. Trimming cost V 5 bases and J 5 bases; bases outside gene matches: 3. The CDR3 DNA sequence: TGTGCTAGTGGTCCCGGACAGGGGTATGGCTACACCTTC. Protein: CASGPGQGYGYTF.

This clonotype was counted between two and nine times. The rearrangement uses TRBV7-2 and TRBJ2-1, with no clear D. V was pared by 3 bases and J by 8 bases, with 5 bases between. Germline V gene sequence: CDR1 SGHTA, CDR2 FQGNSA. The CDR3 has 11 amino acids. The CDR3 reads CASSFNYEQFF. The CDR3 DNA follows: TGTGCCAGCAGCTTTAACTATGAGCAGTTCTTC.

This clonotype was detected a few times. The CDR3 loop is CASSVTSADTQYF. CDR3 bases: TGTGCCAGCAGCGTGACTAGCGCCGATACGCAGTATTTT. The chain employs TRBV9 and TRBJ2-3; 8 bases line up with TRBD2. The ends lost 2 bases at V and 6 bases at J; junction bases unmatched: 2. The CDR3 has 13 residues. From germline, CDR1 is SGDLS and CDR2 YYNGEE. The whole variable domain, filled in from reference TRBV9 and TRBJ2-3, reads DSGVTQTPKHLITATGQRVTLRCSPRSGDLSVYWYQQSLDQGLQFLIQYYNGEERAKGNILERFSAQQFPDLHSELNLSSLELGDSALYFCASSVTSADTQYFGPGTRLTVL.

The sample holds a few counts of this clonotype. The rearrangement uses TRBV7-9 and TRBJ2-5; TRBD2 might be the D (5 bases). V lost 5 bases, J lost 4 bases, and 20 bases lay in between. The germline CDR1 and CDR2 sequences are SEHNR and FQNEAQ (reference sequence). The CDR3 length is 16 residues. CDR3 bases: TGTGCCAGCAGCAATCCAATCGGGGTGGTGGGAGAGACCCAGTACTTC. Protein sequence: CASSNPIGVVGETQYF. Supplemented by reference TRBV7-9 and TRBJ2-5, the full variable domain reads DTGVSQNPRHKITKRGQNVTFRCDPISEHNRLYWYRQTLGQGPEFLTYFQNEAQLEKSRLLSDRFSAERPKGSFSTLEIQRTEQGDSAMYLCASSNPIGVVGETQYFGPGTRLLVL.

The table lists this clonotype with many counts. The chain joins TRBV5-1 to TRBJ2-5, with unresolved D. V was trimmed by 0 bases and J by 4 bases, leaving 16 bases between them. Germline V gene lookup returns CDR1 SGHRS and CDR2 YFSETQ. This CDR3 spans 16 amino acids. The CDR3 loop is CASSLAPGLERETQYF. CDR3 DNA: TGCGCCAGCAGCTTGGCCCCCGGCCTGGAGCGAGAGACCCAGTACTTC.

This chain joins TRBV4-3 and TRBJ1-1; D not certain. V gave up 0 bases and J gave up 4 bases, with 6 bases separating them. CDR3 length: 13 residues. Germline V gene data show CDR1 as LGHNA and CDR2 as YSLEER. The CDR3 sequence is CASSQDVATEAFF. CDR3 coding DNA: TGCGCCAGCAGCCAAGATGTGGCCACTGAAGCTTTCTTT.

The rearrangement joins TRBV12-3 or TRBV12-4 to TRBJ2-7, with 7 bases that match TRBD2. V lost 6 bases, J lost 2 bases, and 7 bases stayed unmatched. CDR3 length equals 14 residues. The DNA of the CDR3 is TGTGCCAGCAGGGGAGCGGGACCTACCTACGAGCAGTACTTC. Its protein product is CASRGAGPTYEQYF.

This clonotype was recorded a few times. The CDR3 DNA reads TGTGCCAGCAACGACAGGGCTAGCTCCTACAATGAGCAGTTCTTC. Protein product: CASNDRASSYNEQFF. The genes are TRBV12-3 or TRBV12-4 and TRBJ2-1; 7 bases agree with TRBD1. The ends lost 7 bases at V and 0 bases at J; junction bases unmatched: 6. This CDR3 is 15 amino acids long.

This sequence joins TRBV4-1 and TRBJ2-6; no definite D call. CDR3 length equals 16 residues. V lost 3 bases and J lost 0, with 9 bases in between. Germline assignment: CDR1 MGHRA and CDR2 YSYEKL. The CDR3 reads CASSQNDYSGANVLTF. The CDR3 nucleotides are TGCGCCAGCAGCCAGAACGATTACTCTGGGGCCAACGTCCTGACTTTC.

This clonotype was observed many times. The CDR3 nucleotides are TGTGCCAGCAGTTTAAGTTGGGATACGCAGTATTTT. This encodes CASSLSWDTQYF. The chain recombines TRBV12-3 or TRBV12-4 with TRBJ2-3; D is undetermined. The CDR3 spans 12 residues. V was clipped by 2 bases and J by 6 bases, with 6 bases between them.

In this sample, this clonotype turned up many times. At one boundary the junction diverges from the germline segment, which might be a read error. The chain joins TRBV11-2 to TRBJ2-3, with TRBD1 identical over 7 bases. This CDR3 is 12 amino acids long. Looked up from germline, CDR1 is SGHAT and CDR2 is FQNNGV. The CDR3 DNA reads TGTGCCAGCAGTTTTAGTGAATCCCAGGGGGATTTT. Translated: CASSFSESQGDF.